This T cell receptor (beta chain) was captured in a study of response to subunit inactivated influenza vaccine. Findings of the study overall: It was the authors' suggestion that each seasonal influenza vaccination recruits few new T cells.

From the RT-PCR reads, TCRdb called clonotypes with MiXCR, one entry per CDR3 protein. The sample shows approximately 530,000 distinct CDR3 sequences, less than 7.5% of them seen only once. Turning to this clonotype: The antigen is unknown.

The sequence was obtained from a man in his fifties or sixties who received an inactivated influenza vaccine. The specimen comprised PBMCs from blood, sampled less than 25 months after vaccination.

The CDR3 loop reads CASSVVGTSGDAGTDTQYF. DNA of the CDR3: TGTGCCAGCAGCGTAGTGGGGACTAGCGGTGATGCAGGTACAGATACGCAGTATTTT. The rearrangement uses TRBV9 and TRBJ2-3; 11 bases fit TRBD2. Per germline, CDR1 SGDLS and CDR2 YYNGEE. V trimming: 0 bases; J trimming: 3 bases; junction bases outside the gene matches: 12. The CDR3 extends over 19 amino acids.